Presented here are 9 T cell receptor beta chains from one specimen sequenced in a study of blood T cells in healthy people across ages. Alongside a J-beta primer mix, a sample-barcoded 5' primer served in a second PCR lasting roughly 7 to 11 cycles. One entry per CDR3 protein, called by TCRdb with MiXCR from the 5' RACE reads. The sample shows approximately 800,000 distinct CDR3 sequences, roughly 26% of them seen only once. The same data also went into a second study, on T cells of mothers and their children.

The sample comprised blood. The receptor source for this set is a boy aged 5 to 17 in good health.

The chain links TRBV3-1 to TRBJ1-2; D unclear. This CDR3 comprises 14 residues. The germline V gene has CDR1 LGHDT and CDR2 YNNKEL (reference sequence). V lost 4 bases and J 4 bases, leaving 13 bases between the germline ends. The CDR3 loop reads CASSLGVQSYGYTF. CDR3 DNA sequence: TGTGCCAGCAGCCTTGGAGTACAGAGCTATGGCTACACCTTC.

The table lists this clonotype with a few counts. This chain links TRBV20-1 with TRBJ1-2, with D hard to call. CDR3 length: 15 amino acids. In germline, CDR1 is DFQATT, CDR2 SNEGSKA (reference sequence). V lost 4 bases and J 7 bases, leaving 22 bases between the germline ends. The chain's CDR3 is CSATPRQVIGGGYTF. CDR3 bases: TGCAGTGCTACCCCCCGGCAGGTTATAGGAGGTGGCTACACCTTC.

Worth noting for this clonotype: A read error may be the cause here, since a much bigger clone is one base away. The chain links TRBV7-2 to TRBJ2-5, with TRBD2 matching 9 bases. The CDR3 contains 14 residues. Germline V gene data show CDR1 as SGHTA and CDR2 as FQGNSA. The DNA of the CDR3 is TGTGCCAGCAGCGTTGGGACTAGCCGAGAGATCCAGTACTTC. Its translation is CASSVGTSREIQYF.

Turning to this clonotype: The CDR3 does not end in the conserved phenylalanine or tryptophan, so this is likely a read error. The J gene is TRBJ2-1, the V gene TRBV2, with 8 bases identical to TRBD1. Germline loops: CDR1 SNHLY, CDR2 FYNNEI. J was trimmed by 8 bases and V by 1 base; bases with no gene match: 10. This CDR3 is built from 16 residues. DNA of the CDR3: TGTGCCAGCAGTGAAGTAGCAGGACAGGGAATCGATGAGCAGTTCCTC. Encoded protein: CASSEVAGQGIDEQFL.

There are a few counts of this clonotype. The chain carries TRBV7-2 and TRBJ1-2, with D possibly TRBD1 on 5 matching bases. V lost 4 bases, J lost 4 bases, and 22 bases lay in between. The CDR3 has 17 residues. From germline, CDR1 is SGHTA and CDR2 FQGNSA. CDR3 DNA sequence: TGTGCCAGCAGCTCGACCCGACAGAGGGGCGGGAGCTATGGCTACACCTTC. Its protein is CASSSTRQRGGSYGYTF. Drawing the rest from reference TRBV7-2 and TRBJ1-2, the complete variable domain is GAGVSQSPSNKVTEKGKDVELRCDPISGHTALYWYRQSLGQGLEFLIYFQGNSAPDKSGLPSDRFSAERTGGSVSTLTIQRTQQEDSAVYLCASSSTRQRGGSYGYTFGSGTRLTVV.

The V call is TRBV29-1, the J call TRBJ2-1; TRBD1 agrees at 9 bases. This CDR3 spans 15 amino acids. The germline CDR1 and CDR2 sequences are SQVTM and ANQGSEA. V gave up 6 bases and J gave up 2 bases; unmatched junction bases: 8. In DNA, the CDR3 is TGCAGCGTGCACACGGGACAGGGAGCCTACAATGAGCAGTTCTTC. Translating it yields CSVHTGQGAYNEQFF.

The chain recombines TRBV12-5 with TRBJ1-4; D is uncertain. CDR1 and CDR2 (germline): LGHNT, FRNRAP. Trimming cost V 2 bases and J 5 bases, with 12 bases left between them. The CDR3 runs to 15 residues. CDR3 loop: CASGLSGSENEKLFF. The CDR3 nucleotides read TGTGCTAGTGGTTTGTCGGGTTCGGAGAATGAAAAACTGTTTTTT. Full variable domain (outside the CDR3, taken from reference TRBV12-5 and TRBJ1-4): DARVTQTPRHKVTEMGQEVTMRCQPILGHNTVFWYRQTMMQGLELLAYFRNRAPLDDSGMPKDRFSAEMPDATLATLKIQPSEPRDSAVYFCASGLSGSENEKLFFGSGTQLSVL.

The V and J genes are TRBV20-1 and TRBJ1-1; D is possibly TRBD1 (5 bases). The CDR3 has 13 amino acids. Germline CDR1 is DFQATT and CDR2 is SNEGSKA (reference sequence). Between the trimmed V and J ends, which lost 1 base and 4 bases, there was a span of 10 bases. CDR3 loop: CSARGGRGTEAFF. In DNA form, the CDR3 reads TGCAGTGCTAGAGGAGGGAGGGGCACTGAAGCTTTCTTT.

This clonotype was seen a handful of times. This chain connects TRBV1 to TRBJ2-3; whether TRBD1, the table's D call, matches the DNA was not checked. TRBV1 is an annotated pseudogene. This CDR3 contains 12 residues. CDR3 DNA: TGCACCAGCAGCCGGGGGCGGGTTTCGCAGTATTTT. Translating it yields CTSSRGRVSQYF.